These 18 T cell receptor beta chains came from one sample sequenced in a study of regulatory T cells in long-lasting Graves disease. Both iRepertoire HTBI primers and Arm-PCR of CDR3 regions were used to build the TCR beta libraries. MiXCR was run by TCRdb on the multiplex PCR reads, yielding one entry per CDR3 protein. The sample shows about 540,000 distinct CDR3 sequences, approximately 15% of them seen only once. Time point meaning: newly diagnosed GD, antithyroid drugs for less than 3 months. PBMCs were the source of the RNA used for TCR sequencing. The same sample was also studied in work on T cells in Graves' hyperthyroidism and ophthalmopathy.

The sequencing here drew on peripheral blood mononuclear cells (PBMCs), taken at new diagnosis, from a patient treated with antithyroid drugs. These receptors were obtained from a man between 25 and 39 years old with Graves disease.

The rearrangement uses TRBV5-1 and TRBJ1-6, with 7 bases aligning to TRBD1. The CDR3 loop spans 18 amino acids. V shed 0 bases, J shed 6 bases, and the junction held 12 bases outside the gene matches. Looked up from germline, CDR1 is SGHRS and CDR2 is YFSETQ. CDR3 in amino acids: CASSLGRRVGQTNSPLHF. CDR3 nucleotide sequence: TGCGCCAGCAGCTTGGGTCGTCGGGTGGGACAGACTAATTCACCCCTCCACTTT.

This clonotype was observed a few times. The rearrangement links TRBV11-2 to TRBJ1-1, with D tentatively TRBD1 (6 bases). The V gene lost 4 bases and the J gene lost 3 bases, with 9 bases spanning the gap. Per the germline V gene, CDR1 is SGHAT and CDR2 is FQNNGV. The CDR3 consists of 13 residues. CDR3 loop: CASSSRQDTEAFF. In DNA form, the CDR3 reads TGTGCCAGCAGCTCCCGACAGGACACTGAAGCTTTCTTT.

In its sample, this clonotype was seen many times. This chain connects TRBV20-1 to TRBJ2-7, with 11 bases fitting TRBD1. The ends lost 0 bases at V and 3 bases at J; junction bases unmatched: 4. The CDR3 has 15 residues. Germline V gene sequence: CDR1 DFQATT, CDR2 SNEGSKA (reference sequence). The CDR3 sequence: CSARDRGTGGYEQYF. The DNA of the CDR3 is TGCAGTGCTAGAGATAGAGGGACAGGGGGCTACGAGCAGTACTTC.

This clonotype was seen more than once but under ten times. The CDR3 loop is CATGRESTGELFF. In nucleotides, the CDR3 is TGTGCCACCGGGCGGGAGAGCACCGGGGAGCTGTTTTTT. The chain joins TRBV24-1 to TRBJ2-2, with TRBD2 identical over 7 bases. The CDR3 sequence is 13 residues long. V shed 9 bases and J 4 bases; nucleotides not matched to a gene: 4. Germline V lookup: CDR1 KGHDR, CDR2 SFDVKD.

In this sample, this clonotype turned up many times. The chain employs TRBV20-1 and TRBJ2-1; 9 bases fit TRBD2. This CDR3 spans 15 amino acids. Per the germline V gene, CDR1 is DFQATT and CDR2 is SNEGSKA (reference sequence). V lost 1 base, J lost 3 bases, and 4 bases stayed unmatched. The CDR3 nucleotides read TGCAGTGCTAGAGGACTAGCGGATGTCTACAATGAGCAGTTCTTC. It codes for CSARGLADVYNEQFF.

CDR3 DNA sequence: TGCAGTGCGAGGGAGCGGAACCCTTTGGGTGAGCAGTTCTTC. Protein: CSARERNPLGEQFF. The J gene is TRBJ2-1, the V gene TRBV20-1; a weak D match, TRBD2 (5 bases). V lost 6 bases and J 9 bases, leaving 21 bases between the germline ends. This CDR3 is 14 amino acids long. Germline V gives CDR1 DFQATT, CDR2 SNEGSKA (reference sequence).

This clonotype was counted between two and nine times. A read error is possible here, since a much larger clone lies one base away. J is TRBJ1-2 and V is TRBV29-1; 7 bases are shared with TRBD1. This CDR3 comprises 15 residues. Germline loops: CDR1 SQVTM, CDR2 ANQGSEA. The junction had 14 bases not matched to a gene; V was cut back by 2 bases and J by 8 bases. The CDR3 sequence is CSVEPPSGQAGGYTF. For the CDR3, the DNA is TGCAGCGTTGAACCTCCCAGCGGACAGGCCGGCGGCTACACCTTC. Drawing the rest from reference TRBV29-1 and TRBJ1-2, the complete variable domain is SAVISQKPSRDICQRGTSLTIQCQVDSQVTMMFWYRQQPGQSLTLIATANQGSEATYESGFVIDKFPISRPNLTFSTLTVSNMSPEDSSIYLCSVEPPSGQAGGYTFGSGTRLTVV.

This clonotype was detected many times. This chain uses TRBV20-1 with TRBJ2-3; D is ambiguous. Trimming stripped 1 base from V and 4 bases from J, with 15 bases between. This CDR3 region has 15 residues. Germline V gene data show CDR1 as DFQATT and CDR2 as SNEGSKA (reference sequence). The CDR3 here is CSARAQKLVADTQYF. The CDR3 DNA reads TGCAGTGCTAGAGCTCAAAAGCTCGTTGCAGATACGCAGTATTTT.

This clonotype was counted a single time. A much bigger clone sits one base away, suggesting this may be a read error. The V gene is TRBV5-1, the J gene TRBJ1-2; weak D call: TRBD1 (5 bases). Trimming took off 3 bases at V and 10 bases at J, with 13 bases between the two ends. Germline V gene sequence: CDR1 SGHRS, CDR2 YFSETQ. This CDR3 region has 12 residues. The CDR3 here is CASSSQGGDYTF. The CDR3 DNA sequence: TGCGCCAGCAGCTCCCAGGGAGGCGACTACACCTTC. Complete variable domain (other parts from reference TRBV5-1 and TRBJ1-2): KAGVTQTPRYLIKTRGQQVTLSCSPISGHRSVSWYQQTPGQGLQFLFEYFSETQRNKGNFPGRFSGRQFSNSRSEMNVSTLELGDSALYLCASSSQGGDYTFGSGTRLTVV.

This clonotype was counted ten times or more. The chain recombines TRBV6-1 with TRBJ2-7, with TRBD1 identical over 8 bases. The germline V gene encodes CDR1 MNHNS and CDR2 SASEGT. V dropped 4 bases and J dropped 3; count of bases not matched to a gene: 8. The CDR3 covers 15 residues. DNA for the CDR3: TGTGCCAGCAGTGCGATCGGACAGGGTCTCTACGAGCAGTACTTC. Amino acids: CASSAIGQGLYEQYF.

This clonotype showed up many times. The J gene is TRBJ2-2, the V gene TRBV29-1; D possibly corresponds to TRBD2 (6 bases). V was clipped by 2 bases and J by 6 bases, with 13 bases between them. This CDR3 spans 14 amino acids. Germline lookup yields CDR1 SQVTM and CDR2 ANQGSEA. CDR3: CSVEYGSAAGELFF. The CDR3 DNA reads as TGCAGCGTTGAATACGGGAGTGCGGCCGGGGAGCTGTTTTTT.

V is TRBV19 and J is TRBJ2-1; 10 nucleotides agree with TRBD2. V trimming: 5 bases; J trimming: 9 bases; junction bases outside the gene matches: 22. Germline CDR1 LNHDA, CDR2 SQIVND (reference sequence). The CDR3 totals 19 residues. CDR3 residues: CASSPPGGLAGVLGGEQFF. Here the CDR3 DNA reads TGTGCCAGTAGTCCCCCCGGGGGGCTAGCGGGAGTGTTGGGTGGTGAGCAGTTCTTC. Combining the CDR3 with reference TRBV19 and TRBJ2-1 gives the whole variable domain DGGITQSPKYLFRKEGQNVTLSCEQNLNHDAMYWYRQDPGQGLRLIYYSQIVNDFQKGDIAEGYSVSREKKESFPLTVTSAQKNPTAFYLCASSPPGGLAGVLGGEQFFGPGTRLTVL.

This clonotype was observed many times. The gene calls are TRBV28 and TRBJ1-2, with TRBD1 matching 8 bases. The CDR3 consists of 14 residues. V was clipped by 4 bases and J by 6 bases; unmatched bases: 7. The V gene's germline CDR1 is MDHEN and CDR2 SYDVKM. The CDR3 reads CASSSRTGSHGYTF. The DNA for the CDR3 is TGTGCCAGCAGTTCCCGGACAGGGTCCCATGGCTACACCTTC.

This clonotype appeared a few times. CDR3 amino acids: CASSPSPALSNSPLHF. CDR3 in DNA: TGTGCCAGCTCACCCTCTCCAGCCCTTTCTAATTCACCCCTCCACTTT. The chain joins TRBV18 to TRBJ1-6; D uncertain. V lost 3 bases to trimming and J lost 6 bases, with 15 bases between them. This CDR3 region has 16 residues. Per the germline V gene, CDR1 is KGHSH and CDR2 is LQKENI.

This chain uses TRBV4-1 with TRBJ2-7; D call uncertain. With 1 base removed from V and 7 bases from J, the gap between germline ends came to 11 bases. Per the germline V gene, CDR1 is MGHRA and CDR2 is YSYEKL. This CDR3 comprises 13 residues. CDR3 sequence (DNA): TGCGCCAGCAGCCAAGGCCCCAGGCGGGAGCAGTACTTC. Its protein is CASSQGPRREQYF.

This clonotype appeared a few times. The CDR3 nucleotides read TGTGCCAGCAGTTACCAGGGGGATTCGGTCGAGCAGTACTTC. The encoded protein is CASSYQGDSVEQYF. The gene calls are TRBV6-5 and TRBJ2-7, with 7 bases that match TRBD1. Losses at the gene ends were 2 bases for V and 6 bases for J; bases not matched to a gene: 7. This CDR3 contains 14 residues. Germline V gene data show CDR1 as MNHEY and CDR2 as SVGAGI.

This clonotype was seen repeatedly, ten times or more. The V and J genes are TRBV19 and TRBJ2-3; D is uncertain. The CDR3 is made up of 15 amino acids. V was cut by 6 bases and J by 4 bases, with 17 bases left in between. CDR1 is LNHDA and CDR2 is SQIVND in the germline V gene (reference sequence). The DNA of the CDR3 is TGTGCCAGTAGCCTTGGGCGATTGGCGGCAGATACGCAGTATTTT. Protein product: CASSLGRLAADTQYF.

Turning to this clonotype: A much larger clone differs by one base, so this may be a read error. This chain uses TRBV2 with TRBJ2-5; D call uncertain. This CDR3 has 15 residues. Germline values: CDR1 SNHLY, CDR2 FYNNEI. The CDR3 region is CAGSERASRQETQYF. DNA of the CDR3: TGTGCCGGCAGTGAAAGGGCGAGCCGCCAGGAGACCCAGTACTTC.